This is a list of T cell receptor beta chains from one sample in a study of T cells in Graves' hyperthyroidism and ophthalmopathy. TCRdb itself ran the multiplex PCR reads through MiXCR, one entry per CDR3 protein. The repertoire holds some 530,000 distinct CDR3 sequences, with approximately 22% as singletons. Sequencing used blood. Receptor source: a woman aged 70-85 years with Graves' ophthalmopathy. CDR3s include the opening cysteine and the closing phenylalanine or tryptophan. The D gene is left open where the match is weak. Clone size is shown for a subset of rows, as once, few, many or a class of expanded clone.

CDR3: CASNPGLAGDTQYF
DNA: TGTGCCAGCAACCCGGGACTAGCGGGAGATACGCAGTATTTT
length: 14
V: TRBV6-1
size: many
J: TRBJ2-3
D: TRBD2

CDR3: CASSHPGQGYEQYF
DNA: TGTGCCAGCAGCCATCCGGGACAGGGCTACGAGCAGTACTTC
length: 14
V: TRBV13
size: .
J: TRBJ2-7
D: TRBD1

CDR3: CASRVIHSGNTIYF
DNA: TGTGCCAGCCGGGTAATACACTCTGGAAACACCATATATTTT
length: 14
V: TRBV2
size: many
J: TRBJ1-3
D: .

CDR3: CASSLAVVAGGGVAKNIQYF
DNA: TGTGCCAGCAGCTTAGCCGTTGTGGCGGGGGGAGGTGTAGCCAAAAACATTCAGTACTTC
length: 20
V: TRBV7-6
size: few
J: TRBJ2-4
D: TRBD2

CDR3: CSARSRGGNEQFF
DNA: TGCAGTGCTAGAAGCCGGGGAGGTAATGAGCAGTTCTTC
length: 13
V: TRBV20-1
size: many
J: TRBJ2-1
D: .

CDR3: CASSISGASSYNEQFF
DNA: TGCGCCAGCAGCATTAGCGGGGCCAGCTCCTACAATGAGCAGTTCTTC
length: 16
V: TRBV5-1
size: .
J: TRBJ2-1
D: TRBD2

CDR3: CASSYRGVNQPQHF
DNA: TGTGCCAGCAGTTACAGGGGGGTCAATCAGCCCCAGCATTTT
length: 14
V: TRBV6-6
size: many
J: TRBJ1-5
D: .

CDR3: CSVEQVQETQYF
DNA: TGCAGCGTAGAACAGGTTCAAGAGACCCAGTACTTC
length: 12
V: TRBV29-1
size: .
J: TRBJ2-5
D: .

CDR3: CASSSPGTGRETQYF
DNA: TGTGCCAGCAGTTCCCCCGGGACAGGGAGAGAGACCCAGTACTTC
length: 15
V: TRBV28
size: many
J: TRBJ2-5
D: TRBD1

CDR3: CASSGQSPVRGGELFF
DNA: TGTGCCAGCAGCGGACAGTCCCCGGTCCGGGGCGGGGAGCTGTTTTTT
length: 16
V: TRBV2
size: many
J: TRBJ2-2
D: .

CDR3: CASSGAGTSWFTQYF
DNA: TGTGCCAGCAGTGGGGCCGGGACTAGTTGGTTCACGCAGTATTTT
length: 15
V: TRBV28
size: many
J: TRBJ2-3
D: TRBD2

CDR3: CASSPSGQVNQPQHF
DNA: TGTGCCAGCTCACCATCGGGACAGGTCAATCAGCCCCAGCATTTT
length: 15
V: TRBV18
size: .
J: TRBJ1-5
D: TRBD1

CDR3: CASSLTAGGAGQPQHF
DNA: TGTGCCAGCAGTTTGACGGCCGGGGGGGCGGGTCAGCCCCAGCATTTT
length: 16
V: TRBV28
size: .
J: TRBJ1-5
D: .

CDR3: CAWGIGSTGNTIYF
DNA: TGTGCCTGGGGGATCGGGTCCACTGGAAACACCATATATTTT
length: 14
V: TRBV30
size: few
J: TRBJ1-3
D: .

CDR3: CASSFGPGEETQYF
DNA: TGTGCCAGCAGCTTCGGCCCGGGGGAAGAGACCCAGTACTTC
length: 14
V: TRBV28
size: .
J: TRBJ2-5
D: .

CDR3: CAWSLAGWGALGQPQHF
DNA: TGTGCCTGGAGTCTAGCAGGTTGGGGGGCGCTGGGTCAGCCCCAGCATTTT
length: 17
V: TRBV30
size: many
J: TRBJ1-5
D: .

CDR3: CASSLGTSSSTDTQYF
DNA: TGCGCCAGCAGCTTGGGGACTAGCAGTTCAACAGATACGCAGTATTTT
length: 16
V: TRBV5-1
size: .
J: TRBJ2-3
D: TRBD2

CDR3: CASSISEANYGYTF
DNA: TGTGCCAGTAGTATAAGCGAGGCTAACTATGGCTACACCTTC
length: 14
V: TRBV19
size: .
J: TRBJ1-2
D: .

CDR3: CASSPQPNYGYTF
DNA: TGTGCCAGCAGCCCACAGCCCAACTATGGCTACACCTTC
length: 13
V: TRBV7-3
size: .
J: TRBJ1-2
D: .

CDR3: CASSLGHINSPLHF
DNA: TGTGCCAGCAGTTTGGGACATATCAATTCACCCCTCCACTTT
length: 14
V: TRBV27
size: .
J: TRBJ1-6
D: .

CDR3: CASSVESVSYEQYF
DNA: TGTGCCAGCAGCGTAGAGAGCGTTTCCTACGAGCAGTACTTC
length: 14
V: TRBV9
size: .
J: TRBJ2-7
D: .

CDR3: CASGQPGADTQYF
DNA: TGCGCCAGCGGACAACCCGGGGCAGATACGCAGTATTTT
length: 13
V: TRBV5-1
size: few
J: TRBJ2-3
D: .

CDR3: CASSLGGARGVSPLHF
DNA: TGTGCCAGCAGCTTAGGGGGGGCACGCGGTGTTTCACCCCTCCACTTT
length: 16
V: TRBV7-2
size: many
J: TRBJ1-6
D: .

CDR3: CASSAGGRGPNEQFF
DNA: TGTGCCAGCAGCGCCGGGGGGCGGGGGCCCAATGAGCAGTTCTTC
length: 15
V: TRBV9
size: few
J: TRBJ2-1
D: .

CDR3: CSARDGGGSSYNEQFF
DNA: TGCAGTGCTAGAGATGGAGGGGGAAGCTCCTACAATGAGCAGTTCTTC
length: 16
V: TRBV20-1
size: few
J: TRBJ2-1
D: .

CDR3: CASSPPAIPTGGRYNEQFF
DNA: TGTGCCAGCAGCCCCCCGGCGATACCCACAGGGGGCAGGTACAATGAGCAGTTCTTC
length: 19
V: TRBV5-8
size: many
J: TRBJ2-1
D: TRBD1

CDR3: CAINRGRGFYEQYF
DNA: TGTGCCATCAACAGGGGCAGGGGGTTCTACGAGCAGTACTTC
length: 14
V: TRBV10-3
size: few
J: TRBJ2-7
D: TRBD1

CDR3: CASSLTGRIGLGEQFF
DNA: TGTGCCAGCAGTTTAACCGGGAGAATCGGGCTCGGTGAGCAGTTCTTC
length: 16
V: TRBV28
size: few
J: TRBJ2-1
D: .

CDR3: CAWSGGTGELFF
DNA: TGTGCCTGGAGTGGGGGCACCGGGGAGCTGTTTTTT
length: 12
V: TRBV30
size: .
J: TRBJ2-2
D: .

CDR3: CSAGRQGALNQPQHF
DNA: TGCAGTGCTGGCCGACAGGGGGCACTCAATCAGCCCCAGCATTTT
length: 15
V: TRBV20-1
size: few
J: TRBJ1-5
D: TRBD1

CDR3: CASSLSSGDTDYEQYF
DNA: TGTGCCAGCAGTTTATCATCCGGGGACACCGACTACGAGCAGTACTTC
length: 16
V: TRBV27
size: .
J: TRBJ2-7
D: .

CDR3: CASKAGGGNTGELFF
DNA: TGTGCCAGCAAGGCGGGAGGTGGGAACACCGGGGAGCTGTTTTTT
length: 15
V: TRBV6-1
size: many
J: TRBJ2-2
D: TRBD2

CDR3: CASSLSQSSPGGYTF
DNA: TGCGCCAGCAGCTTGAGTCAGTCCTCGCCTGGTGGCTACACCTTC
length: 15
V: TRBV5-1
size: .
J: TRBJ1-2
D: .

CDR3: CASSLGQGREKLFF
DNA: TGCGCCAGCAGCTTGGGGCAGGGACGTGAAAAACTGTTTTTT
length: 14
V: TRBV5-1
size: many
J: TRBJ1-4
D: .

CDR3: CASNDGVPTDTQYF
DNA: TGTGCCAGCAACGACGGGGTCCCCACAGATACGCAGTATTTT
length: 14
V: TRBV6-2/TRBV6-3
size: .
J: TRBJ2-3
D: .

CDR3: CASGLALTDRGVHEQYF
DNA: TGTGCTAGTGGTTTGGCCTTGACGGACAGGGGAGTCCACGAGCAGTACTTC
length: 17
V: TRBV12-5
size: few
J: TRBJ2-7
D: TRBD1

CDR3: CASSPSGTGGVYEQYF
DNA: TGTGCCAGCAGTCCCTCGGGGACAGGGGGTGTCTACGAGCAGTACTTC
length: 16
V: TRBV28
size: .
J: TRBJ2-7
D: TRBD1

CDR3: CASSLTGGSGYGYTF
DNA: TGTGCCAGCAGTCTAACCGGTGGGTCCGGCTATGGCTACACCTTC
length: 15
V: TRBV2
size: .
J: TRBJ1-2
D: .

CDR3: CASSLLSGKDTDTQYF
DNA: TGTGCCAGCAGCTTGCTGTCAGGCAAGGACACAGATACGCAGTATTTT
length: 16
V: TRBV5-8
size: few
J: TRBJ2-3
D: .

CDR3: CASSYTLGNSPLHF
DNA: TGTGCCAGCAGTTACACCCTAGGGAATTCACCCCTCCACTTT
length: 14
V: TRBV12-3/TRBV12-4
size: .
J: TRBJ1-6
D: .

CDR3: CASSLVGVAVDEQYF
DNA: TGTGCCAGCAGCTTAGTAGGAGTAGCTGTGGACGAGCAGTACTTC
length: 15
V: TRBV7-6
size: .
J: TRBJ2-7
D: .

CDR3: CASSISTGHTGELFF
DNA: TGTGCCAGCAGTATCTCGACAGGACACACCGGGGAGCTGTTTTTT
length: 15
V: TRBV27
size: few
J: TRBJ2-2
D: .

CDR3: CSAKRYARATSYEQYF
DNA: TGCAGTGCTAAGAGATATGCCAGGGCAACCTCCTACGAGCAGTACTTC
length: 16
V: TRBV20-1
size: .
J: TRBJ2-7
D: .

CDR3: CATLSPGGGTEAFF
DNA: TGTGCCACCTTATCACCCGGGGGAGGCACTGAAGCTTTCTTT
length: 14
V: TRBV6-2/TRBV6-3
size: .
J: TRBJ1-1
D: .

CDR3: CASSLIIGRGTEAFF
DNA: TGTGCCAGCAGCTTGATCATCGGACGGGGCACTGAAGCTTTCTTT
length: 15
V: TRBV11-2
size: many
J: TRBJ1-1
D: .

CDR3: CASSLAIGDLQWVAEAFF
DNA: TGTGCCAGCAGCTTAGCGATCGGCGACCTTCAATGGGTCGCTGAAGCTTTCTTT
length: 18
V: TRBV7-9
size: .
J: TRBJ1-1
D: .

CDR3: CASSRTSGTEQYF
DNA: TGTGCCAGCAGCAGGACTAGCGGGACCGAGCAGTACTTC
length: 13
V: TRBV4-2
size: .
J: TRBJ2-7
D: TRBD2

CDR3: CASSYSYLAGGPVTGELFF
DNA: TGTGCCAGCAGTTACTCGTACCTAGCGGGAGGGCCAGTCACCGGGGAGCTGTTTTTT
length: 19
V: TRBV6-5
size: .
J: TRBJ2-2
D: TRBD2

CDR3: CASSSQVSSPLHF
DNA: TGTGCCAGCAGCTCGCAGGTTTCTTCACCCCTCCACTTT
length: 13
V: TRBV7-6
size: few
J: TRBJ1-6
D: .

CDR3: CASRRPDRGNAGELFF
DNA: TGTGCCAGCAGAAGACCGGACAGGGGGAATGCCGGGGAGCTGTTTTTT
length: 16
V: TRBV28
size: .
J: TRBJ2-2
D: TRBD1

CDR3: CSARGTGAPREQFF
DNA: TGCAGTGCTAGAGGGACAGGGGCCCCTCGGGAGCAGTTCTTC
length: 14
V: TRBV20-1
size: many
J: TRBJ2-1
D: TRBD1

CDR3: CASSREVLPNNEQFF
DNA: TGTGCCAGCAGCAGGGAGGTGCTACCAAACAATGAGCAGTTCTTC
length: 15
V: TRBV11-2
size: few
J: TRBJ2-1
D: .

CDR3: CSAPHPSGRFYEQYF
DNA: TGCAGTGCTCCACACCCTAGCGGGAGGTTCTACGAGCAGTACTTC
length: 15
V: TRBV20-1
size: .
J: TRBJ2-7
D: TRBD2

CDR3: CASSYGTGIQPQHF
DNA: TGTGCCAGCAGTTACGGGACAGGGATTCAGCCCCAGCATTTT
length: 14
V: TRBV6-6
size: many
J: TRBJ1-5
D: TRBD1

CDR3: CASSPGGRTRYF
DNA: TGTGCCAGCAGCCCGGGGGGGAGGACGAGGTACTTC
length: 12
V: TRBV7-2
size: few
J: TRBJ2-7
D: TRBD2